This T cell receptor beta chain was found in a study of shared clonotypes between healthy human individuals. Study summary: For every donor, three CD4 naive, three CD4 memory, two CD8 naive and one CD8 memory plates were used. The study's findings and limits: The represented genetic and exposure-history diversity was limited by the small number of donors. As a rule, naive subsets had a larger estimated richness than memory subsets.

The germline V gene encodes CDR1 MNHNY and CDR2 SVGAGI (reference sequence). The CDR3 is 13 amino acids. Trimming took off 6 bases at V and 2 bases at J, with 11 bases between the two ends. Repertoires were generated with immunoSEQ multiplex PCR, while TCRdb's copy carries only in-frame clones and drops some. This table holds a few million clones, approximately 93% found once. Worth noting for this clone: Its target is unknown.

Sequences were obtained from naive CD4+ T cells from PBMCs. Subset: CD45RA+ positively selected. V is TRBV6-6 and J is TRBJ2-7; D unresolved. This sequence originates from a man aged 18 to 30 in good health. Some clones in this sample may be carry-over from other donors' samples. In nucleotides, the CDR3 is TGTGCCAGCAGCTCCTTCGAACCCTACGAGCAGTACTTC. Its protein is CASSSFEPYEQYF.